The 27 T cell receptor beta chains below all came from one sample that was sequenced in a study of cytomegalovirus exposure and HLA in healthy donors. PCR employed 60 Vbeta and 13 Jbeta primers. Only in-frame clones appear in the TCRdb table, and some are missing; sequencing was by immunoSEQ multiplex PCR. The sample has under 150,000 clones; around 75% are singletons. What was sequenced was PBMCs. Every receptor here comes from a female donor in good health and CMV-seronegative.

This clone was detected only a few times. The chain joins TRBV18 to TRBJ2-1; 8 positions match TRBD2. Trimming removed 4 bases from V and 8 bases from J; junction bases left unmatched: 10. Germline CDR1 reads KGHSH; CDR2 reads LQKENI. This CDR3 is 15 amino acids long. The CDR3 spells CASSRGIAGLDEQFF. CDR3 in DNA: TGTGCCAGCTCACGGGGGATAGCGGGATTAGATGAGCAGTTCTTC. Full variable domain (rest looked up from reference TRBV18 and TRBJ2-1): NAGVMQNPRHLVRRRGQEARLRCSPMKGHSHVYWYRQLPEEGLKFMVYLQKENIIDESGMPKERFSAEFPKEGPSILRIQQVVRGDSAAYFCASSRGIAGLDEQFFGPGTRLTVL.

This clone was observed a single time. The rearrangement links TRBV28 to TRBJ2-7; D uncertain. This CDR3 has 10 residues. Trimming removed 6 bases from V and 13 bases from J, with 13 bases in between. Germline CDR1 is MDHEN and CDR2 is SYDVKM. CDR3 sequence (DNA): TGTGCCAGCAGATCCCGGAGATTTTACTTC. Translated: CASRSRRFYF.

V usage is TRBV9 and J usage is TRBJ2-1; TRBD2 agrees at 8 bases. The germline gives CDR1 SGDLS, CDR2 YYNGEE. Losses at the gene ends were 0 bases for V and 4 bases for J; bases not matched to a gene: 3. The CDR3 totals 15 residues. CDR3 sequence (DNA): TGTGCCAGCAGCGTAGACGGGAGGGGATACAATGAGCAGTTCTTC. Translated: CASSVDGRGYNEQFF.

The chain links TRBV2 to TRBJ2-5; D unresolved. The better agreement between TRBJ2-7 and the DNA end casts doubt on the J call. Germline loops: CDR1 SNHLY, CDR2 FYNNEI. The CDR3 covers 14 residues. The CDR3 region is CASALGGSSYEQYF. CDR3 bases: TGTGCCAGCGCCCTCGGCGGAAGCTCCTACGAGCAGTACTTC.

This clone was seen a single time. The chain uses TRBV7-8 and TRBJ1-3; the D is unclear. Germline V gene sequence: CDR1 SGHVS, CDR2 FQNEAQ. The CDR3 runs to 15 residues. V lost 1 base and J lost 1, with 8 bases in between. CDR3 sequence: CASSLGFGSGNTIYF. The CDR3, as DNA: TGTGCCAGCAGCTTAGGATTCGGGTCTGGAAACACCATATATTTT.

The CDR3 sequence: CASSSWTGGSPLHF. In nucleotides, the CDR3 is TGTGCCAGCAGCTCCTGGACAGGCGGCTCACCCCTCCACTTT. The chain uses TRBV5-8 and TRBJ1-6; TRBD1 aligns across 7 bases. Germline V gene sequence: CDR1 SGHTS, CDR2 YDEGEE. The CDR3 runs 14 residues. Losses at the gene ends were 3 bases for V and 10 bases for J; bases not matched to a gene: 7.

This chain uses TRBV2 with TRBJ2-7; D may be TRBD1 (7 bases). V was trimmed by 0 bases and J by 2 bases, leaving 14 bases between them. This CDR3 spans 16 amino acids. In germline, CDR1 is SNHLY, CDR2 FYNNEI. CDR3 region: CASSEARGRGPYEQYF. The CDR3 region has the DNA TGTGCCAGCAGTGAAGCGCGGGGTAGGGGGCCCTACGAGCAGTACTTC.

The sample holds one count of this clone. The V and J genes are TRBV19 and TRBJ1-6; TRBD1 agrees at 7 bases. The length of the CDR3 is 14 residues. CDR1 and CDR2 from the germline V gene are LNHDA and SQIVND (reference sequence). V lost 4 bases to trimming and J lost 6 bases; unmatched junction nucleotides: 3. CDR3 nucleotide sequence: TGTGCCAGTAGTACCGGGACAGTTAATTCACCCCTCCACTTT. Translation: CASSTGTVNSPLHF.

The chain's CDR3 is CASSLTGLGLGELFF. CDR3 in DNA: TGTGCCAGCAGCTTAACAGGCTTGGGGTTAGGGGAGCTGTTTTTT. This rearrangement joins TRBV7-2 to TRBJ2-2; the D gene is possibly TRBD1 (5 bases). Germline-derived CDR1 and CDR2 are SGHTA and FQGNSA. Trimming took 2 bases from V and 8 from J, leaving 15 bases between them. The CDR3 has 15 residues.

In its sample, this clone was seen a few times. The genes are TRBV5-5 and TRBJ1-1; D is perhaps TRBD1 (6 bases). The germline V gene encodes CDR1 SGHKS and CDR2 YYEKEE (reference sequence). The CDR3 is 12 residues long. Trimming removed 3 bases at V and 5 bases at J, with 8 bases between. CDR3 loop: CASSSQGTEAFF. CDR3 DNA sequence: TGTGCCAGCAGCTCACAGGGAACTGAAGCTTTCTTT.

The sample holds a few counts of this clone. The gene calls are TRBV10-3 and TRBJ1-5; TRBD1 might be the D (6 bases). Germline V lookup: CDR1 ENHRY, CDR2 SYGVKD. The CDR3 is 12 residues long. Trimming cost V 4 bases and J 7 bases, with 8 bases left between them. DNA of the CDR3: TGTGCCATCAGTGGGACAGACCAGCCCCAGCATTTT. Its translation: CAISGTDQPQHF.

The gene calls are TRBV7-3 and TRBJ2-1; 7 bases map to TRBD2. CDR3 length equals 14 residues. The germline gives CDR1 SGHTA, CDR2 FQGTGA. The junction had 6 bases not matched to a gene; V was cut back by 4 bases and J by 6 bases. The CDR3 nucleotides read TGTGCCAGCAGCTCAGGACTAGATCTCAATGAGCAGTTCTTC. It is translated as CASSSGLDLNEQFF. The full variable domain, rest sourced from reference TRBV7-3 and TRBJ2-1, is GAGVSQTPSNKVTEKGKYVELRCDPISGHTALYWYRQSLGQGPEFLIYFQGTGAADDSGLPNDRFFAVRPEGSVSTLKIQRTERGDSAVYLCASSSGLDLNEQFFGPGTRLTVL.

This chain links TRBV2 with TRBJ2-3; maybe TRBD2 (5 bases). CDR3 length: 14 residues. Trimming removed 7 bases from V and 1 base from J, with 12 bases in between. The germline V gene encodes CDR1 SNHLY and CDR2 FYNNEI. This chain's CDR3 is CASTASSGTDTQYF. CDR3 DNA sequence: TGTGCCAGCACCGCTAGCTCTGGCACAGATACGCAGTATTTT.

The CDR3 sequence is CASRGDTRGSYEQYF. In DNA form, the CDR3 reads TGTGCCAGTAGAGGGGACACTCGCGGCTCCTACGAGCAGTACTTC. V usage is TRBV19 and J usage is TRBJ2-7; D is perhaps TRBD1 (6 bases). V lost 6 bases and J lost 0, with 15 bases in between. The CDR3 totals 15 residues. Germline V gene data show CDR1 as LNHDA and CDR2 as SQIVND (reference sequence).

This clone was recorded only once. The rearrangement links TRBV9 to TRBJ1-4; 8 bases are shared with TRBD1. This CDR3 region has 15 residues. Germline V gene lookup returns CDR1 SGDLS and CDR2 YYNGEE. V shed 3 bases and J 12 bases; nucleotides not matched to a gene: 13. CDR3 sequence (DNA): TGTGCCAGCAGCGGAGACCCCTTGGACAGGGCGCAACTGTTTTTT. It codes for CASSGDPLDRAQLFF.

The J gene is TRBJ1-5, the V gene TRBV11-2; D is ambiguous. V was shortened by 1 base and J by 8 bases, with 9 bases between the two germline ends. Per the germline V gene, CDR1 is SGHAT and CDR2 is FQNNGV. This CDR3 has 13 amino acids. CDR3 DNA: TGTGCCAGCAGCTTAGGATCAAGAGAGCCCCAGCATTTT. Translation: CASSLGSREPQHF.

The gene calls are TRBV6-6 and TRBJ2-5; no clear D. The DNA end is a closer match to TRBJ2-7, so the J assignment may be wrong. Germline CDR1 is MNHNY and CDR2 is SVGAGI (reference sequence). CDR3 length: 14 residues. The CDR3 loop reads CASSSPPKPHEQYF. CDR3 nucleotide sequence: TGTGCCAGCAGTTCCCCCCCGAAACCCCACGAGCAGTACTTC.

This clone was detected once. This chain joins TRBV10-3 and TRBJ2-2, with D perhaps matching TRBD1 (7 bases). The germline V gene encodes CDR1 ENHRY and CDR2 SYGVKD. Between the trimmed V and J ends, which lost 3 bases and 4 bases, there was a span of 9 bases. The CDR3 totals 14 residues. The CDR3: CAISDQGGTGELFF. The CDR3 bases are TGTGCCATCAGTGATCAGGGGGGCACCGGGGAGCTGTTTTTT.

J is TRBJ2-5 and V is TRBV2; 13 nucleotides align to TRBD2. Germline-derived CDR1 and CDR2 are SNHLY and FYNNEI. CDR3 length: 18 amino acids. Trimming at V came to 4 bases and at J to 5 bases, leaving 13 bases not matched to a gene. CDR3 nucleotide sequence: TGTGCCAGCAGTGGCCGAGGACTAGCGGGAGCAATGCTGGAGACCCAGTACTTC. It specifies CASSGRGLAGAMLETQYF.

V gene TRBV5-4 combines with J gene TRBJ1-5; tentative D call: TRBD1 (5 bases). Per germline, CDR1 SGHNT and CDR2 YYREEE (reference sequence). The V end was cut by 10 bases, the J end by 5 bases, with 19 bases between. This CDR3 region has 14 residues. CDR3 bases: TGTGCCTATACTCAGGGAGGATCTCATCAGCCCCAGCATTTT. Translated, it gives CAYTQGGSHQPQHF. Full variable domain (missing parts from reference TRBV5-4 and TRBJ1-5): ETGVTQSPTHLIKTRGQQVTLRCSSQSGHNTVSWYQQALGQGPQFIFQYYREEENGRGNFPPRFSGLQFPNYSSELNVNALELDDSALYLCAYTQGGSHQPQHFGDGTRLSIL.

This clone was seen once. The rearrangement links TRBV7-9 to TRBJ2-5, with 14 positions matching TRBD2. Looked up from germline, CDR1 is SEHNR and CDR2 is FQNEAQ (reference sequence). V was pared by 1 base and J by 5 bases, with 6 bases of the junction left unmatched. This CDR3 region has 17 residues. The CDR3 reads CASSLDGGTSGSETQYF. The CDR3 bases are TGTGCCAGCAGCTTAGACGGGGGGACTAGCGGGAGTGAGACCCAGTACTTC.

The chain recombines TRBV7-3 with TRBJ1-1, with unresolved D. Deletions cut 6 bases from V and 2 bases from J, with 13 bases between. Looked up from germline, CDR1 is SGHTA and CDR2 is FQGTGA. The length of the CDR3 is 14 residues. CDR3 sequence reads: CASSPAGGNTEAFF. CDR3 bases: TGTGCCAGCAGTCCCGCCGGCGGAAACACTGAAGCTTTCTTT. Together with reference TRBV7-3 and TRBJ1-1, the CDR3 gives the full variable domain: GAGVSQTPSNKVTEKGKYVELRCDPISGHTALYWYRQSLGQGPEFLIYFQGTGAADDSGLPNDRFFAVRPEGSVSTLKIQRTERGDSAVYLCASSPAGGNTEAFFGQGTRLTVV.

This chain joins TRBV5-4 and TRBJ1-1, with 7 bases identical to TRBD1. Germline lookup yields CDR1 SGHNT and CDR2 YYREEE (reference sequence). V lost 3 bases to trimming and J lost 4 bases; unmatched junction nucleotides: 3. The CDR3 is 13 residues long. The CDR3 DNA sequence: TGTGCCAGCAGCTCCGGACAGGCCACTGAAGCTTTCTTT. Translating it yields CASSSGQATEAFF.

The V call is TRBV5-4, the J call TRBJ2-3; 9 nucleotides agree with TRBD1. This CDR3 has 14 residues. Germline values: CDR1 SGHNT, CDR2 YYREEE (reference sequence). Trimming cost V 10 bases and J 0 bases; bases outside gene matches: 6. The CDR3 region is CAPGTGTSTDTQYF. In nucleotides, the CDR3 is TGTGCCCCTGGGACAGGGACTAGCACAGATACGCAGTATTTT.

V and J are TRBV14 and TRBJ1-5; D unresolved. V gave up 3 bases and J gave up 3 bases, with 9 bases separating them. The CDR3 is made up of 14 amino acids. Germline V gene sequence: CDR1 SGHDN, CDR2 FVKESK. CDR3 in amino acids: CASSHFRSNQPQHF. CDR3 DNA: TGTGCCAGCAGCCACTTTCGGTCCAATCAGCCCCAGCATTTT.

The chain is built from TRBV9 and TRBJ1-1; D is ambiguous. Trimming cost V 5 bases and J 2 bases, with 10 bases left between them. Looked up from germline, CDR1 is SGDLS and CDR2 is YYNGEE. The CDR3 has 13 amino acids. The CDR3 region has the DNA TGTGCCAGCAGTAACTACCCAAACACTGAAGCTTTCTTT. It specifies CASSNYPNTEAFF. The full variable domain, its missing parts supplied by reference TRBV9 and TRBJ1-1, is DSGVTQTPKHLITATGQRVTLRCSPRSGDLSVYWYQQSLDQGLQFLIQYYNGEERAKGNILERFSAQQFPDLHSELNLSSLELGDSALYFCASSNYPNTEAFFGQGTRLTVV.

The chain recombines TRBV7-2 with TRBJ2-7, with 7 nucleotides matching TRBD1. Germline CDR1 is SGHTA and CDR2 is FQGNSA. Germline trimming cut 7 bases from V and 2 bases from J; bases unmatched to any gene: 8. The CDR3 is 14 amino acids. CDR3 protein: CASTWDREAYEQYF. The CDR3, as DNA: TGTGCCAGCACCTGGGACAGAGAAGCCTACGAGCAGTACTTC.